Below are 22 T cell receptor beta chains sequenced from a single sample in a study of siplizumab effects on memory and regulatory T cells. Assay: immunoSEQ multiplex PCR; the TCRdb copy retains only in-frame clones and omits some. The repertoire includes about 100,000 clones, roughly 93% of them detected once, and 1% to 1.5% sits in the top ten. The sample was non-Treg CD4+ T cells sorted from blood. These receptors were taken from a human donor in good health.

This clone was recorded a few times. The V and J genes are TRBV30 and TRBJ1-1; D gene uncertain. The V end lost 2 bases, the J end lost 10 bases, and 14 bases lay between the germline ends. CDR3 length: 12 residues. Germline CDR1 is GTSNPN and CDR2 is SVGIG (reference sequence). This chain's CDR3 is CAWSHTQAGAFF. The DNA for the CDR3 is TGTGCCTGGAGTCATACTCAGGCGGGAGCTTTCTTT.

This clone was observed once. The chain couples TRBV5-1 to TRBJ2-7; 12 bases map to TRBD2. This CDR3 region has 14 residues. V was pared by 0 bases and J by 8 bases, with 3 bases of the junction left unmatched. The V gene's germline CDR1 is SGHRS and CDR2 YFSETQ. CDR3 sequence reads: CASSLGTSGVKQYF. CDR3 sequence (DNA): TGCGCCAGCAGCTTGGGGACTAGCGGGGTCAAGCAGTACTTC.

The gene calls are TRBV18 and TRBJ1-5; D uncertain. Trimming removed 1 base from V and 3 bases from J, with 7 bases in between. The CDR3 length is 14 residues. Germline V gives CDR1 KGHSH, CDR2 LQKENI. As DNA, the CDR3 is TGTGCCAGCTCACCACTAGTTTCCAATCAGCCCCAGCATTTT. Residues: CASSPLVSNQPQHF. The whole variable domain, filled in from reference TRBV18 and TRBJ1-5, reads NAGVMQNPRHLVRRRGQEARLRCSPMKGHSHVYWYRQLPEEGLKFMVYLQKENIIDESGMPKERFSAEFPKEGPSILRIQQVVRGDSAAYFCASSPLVSNQPQHFGDGTRLSIL.

The chain employs TRBV15 and TRBJ1-6; the D gene is possibly TRBD1 (5 bases). The CDR3 extends over 17 amino acids. Trimming took 1 base from V and 9 from J, leaving 19 bases between them. Germline CDR1 reads LNHNV; CDR2 reads YYDKDF (reference sequence). CDR3 in amino acids: CATSRGSSGRVSSPLHF. DNA of the CDR3: TGTGCCACCAGCAGAGGAAGTTCAGGGAGGGTCTCTTCACCCCTCCACTTT. Variable domain in full (rest from reference TRBV15 and TRBJ1-6): DAMVIQNPRYQVTQFGKPVTLSCSQTLNHNVMYWYQQKSSQAPKLLFHYYDKDFNNEADTPDNFQSRRPNTSFCFLDIRSPGLGDTAMYLCATSRGSSGRVSSPLHFGNGTRLTVT.

V gene TRBV6-1 combines with J gene TRBJ1-5; unclear D gene. Germline CDR1 and CDR2: MNHNS and SASEGT. The V and J ends lost 5 bases and 0 bases respectively, with 11 bases between them. The CDR3 loop spans 15 amino acids. CDR3: CASSRFSLSNQPQHF. The CDR3 region has the DNA TGTGCCAGCAGTCGTTTTAGTCTTAGCAATCAGCCCCAGCATTTT.

This sequence joins TRBV21-1 and TRBJ2-2; TRBD2, the table's D call, was not compared with the DNA. TRBV21-1 is a recognized pseudogene. There are 19 residues in the CDR3. The CDR3: CASSPSGLAGGANTGELFF. For the CDR3, the DNA is TGTGCCAGCAGCCCCTCCGGACTAGCGGGAGGAGCGAACACCGGGGAGCTGTTTTTT.

The chain has TRBV5-4 and TRBJ2-3, with 7 bases that match TRBD1. J lost 0 bases, V lost 2 bases, and 3 bases had no gene match. The CDR3 extends over 15 amino acids. Germline CDR1 is SGHNT and CDR2 is YYREEE (reference sequence). The chain's CDR3 is CASSLPGQSTDTQYF. DNA for the CDR3: TGTGCCAGCAGCTTACCGGGACAGAGCACAGATACGCAGTATTTT.

The rearrangement joins TRBV21-1 to TRBJ2-3. TRBV21-1 is an annotated pseudogene. The CDR3 length is 14 residues. The chain's CDR3 is CASSKQPPTDTQYF. CDR3 coding DNA: TGTGCCAGCAGCAAACAACCTCCCACAGATACGCAGTATTTT.

The rearrangement uses TRBV2 and TRBJ1-2; 9 nucleotides line up with TRBD1. The germline V gene has CDR1 SNHLY and CDR2 FYNNEI. The CDR3 contains 15 residues. V lost 5 bases, J lost 5 bases, and 9 bases stayed unmatched. This chain's CDR3 is CASSKNRGLEYGYTF. The CDR3 nucleotides read TGTGCCAGCAGTAAAAACAGGGGGCTAGAATATGGCTACACCTTC.

The chain carries TRBV6-5 and TRBJ2-7; 8 bases agree with TRBD1. The germline CDR1 and CDR2 sequences are MNHEY and SVGAGI. With 2 bases clipped from V and 5 bases from J, the junction kept 8 bases outside the gene matches. The CDR3 has 15 residues. The CDR3 DNA reads as TGTGCCAGCAGTTACCCAGGACAGGGCCCCAACGAGCAGTACTTC. Amino acid sequence: CASSYPGQGPNEQYF.

The chain employs TRBV19 and TRBJ1-4; the match to TRBD1 covers 7 bases. The CDR3 length is 15 residues. V lost 4 bases, J lost 3 bases, and 5 bases stayed unmatched. Looked up from germline, CDR1 is LNHDA and CDR2 is SQIVND (reference sequence). The CDR3 DNA reads as TGTGCCAGTAGTAGTCTGGGGACAGCTAATGAAAAACTGTTTTTT. It yields the protein CASSSLGTANEKLFF.

The V gene is TRBV28, the J gene TRBJ1-1; unclear D gene. Germline V gene data show CDR1 as MDHEN and CDR2 as SYDVKM. V lost 7 bases and J 1 base, leaving 13 bases between the germline ends. The CDR3 length is 14 residues. CDR3 bases: TGTGCCAGCAACGATCTCAGGCAGAACACTGAAGCTTTCTTT. Translation: CASNDLRQNTEAFF.

The chain combines TRBV28 with TRBJ2-3, with TRBD2 as a possible D gene (5 bases). The CDR3 covers 14 residues. Germline CDR1 and CDR2: MDHEN and SYDVKM. The V gene lost 6 bases and the J gene lost 2 bases, with 12 bases spanning the gap. CDR3 DNA: TGTGCCAGCAGCCGTCGGGAAACCACAGATACGCAGTATTTT. Encoded protein: CASSRRETTDTQYF.

This clone was recorded only once. The rearrangement joins TRBV18 to TRBJ1-5; D unresolved. The CDR3 has 16 residues. V was cut by 3 bases and J by 0 bases, with 12 bases left in between. CDR1 is KGHSH and CDR2 is LQKENI in the germline V gene. The CDR3 sequence: CASSPENADSNQPQHF. The CDR3 coding sequence is TGTGCCAGCTCACCGGAAAATGCGGATAGCAATCAGCCCCAGCATTTT.

This clone was recorded once. This chain uses TRBV11-3 with TRBJ2-6, with D hard to call. Per the germline V gene, CDR1 is SGHNT and CDR2 is YENEEA. Between the trimmed V and J ends, which lost 1 base and 1 base, there was a span of 2 bases. This CDR3 has 14 amino acids. The CDR3, as DNA: TGTGCCAGCAGCTTAGGTTCTGGGGCCAACGTCCTGACTTTC. It translates to CASSLGSGANVLTF.

The chain joins TRBV6-1 to TRBJ2-6; TRBD1 is a possible D gene (5 bases). From germline, CDR1 is MNHNS and CDR2 SASEGT. The CDR3 contains 15 residues. The V and J ends lost 4 bases and 0 bases respectively, with 7 bases between them. This CDR3 is CASSGTTSGANVLTF. The CDR3 DNA sequence: TGTGCCAGCAGTGGGACAACCTCTGGGGCCAACGTCCTGACTTTC.

The chain is built from TRBV19 and TRBJ1-2; TRBD1 aligns across 7 bases. CDR3 size: 16 residues. V shed 5 bases and J 4 bases; nucleotides not matched to a gene: 13. CDR1 LNHDA and CDR2 SQIVND come from the germline V gene (reference sequence). CDR3 nucleotides: TGTGCCAGTAGTTCGACTTCCTTCCGGGACAGCTATGGCTACACCTTC. It yields the protein CASSSTSFRDSYGYTF.

The chain has TRBV5-1 and TRBJ2-5; no reliable D call. V was cut by 3 bases and J by 2 bases, with 11 bases left in between. Germline values: CDR1 SGHRS, CDR2 YFSETQ. CDR3 length: 14 residues. The DNA for the CDR3 is TGCGCCAGCAGCTGGTTTCTGGAACAAGAGACCCAGTACTTC. Protein: CASSWFLEQETQYF.

The J gene is TRBJ1-2, the V gene TRBV15; no clear D gene. Germline CDR1 and CDR2: LNHNV and YYDKDF (reference sequence). V was clipped by 0 bases and J by 5 bases, with 13 bases between them. The CDR3 is made up of 15 amino acids. As DNA, the CDR3 is TGTGCCACCAGCAGAGATCTGGGGTTGGGGTATGGCTACACCTTC. Encoded protein: CATSRDLGLGYGYTF.

The J gene is TRBJ2-1, the V gene TRBV5-4, with D possibly being TRBD2 (6 bases). Trimming cost V 5 bases and J 9 bases, with 18 bases left between them. Germline V gives CDR1 SGHNT, CDR2 YYREEE (reference sequence). The length of the CDR3 is 14 residues. Here the CDR3 reads CASSSRREKIEQFF. Written as DNA, the CDR3 is TGTGCCAGCAGTTCCCGGCGGGAAAAAATTGAGCAGTTCTTC.

This clone was seen more than once but under ten times. The rearrangement uses TRBV21-1 and TRBJ2-3. TRBV21-1 is labeled a pseudogene. The CDR3 contains 12 residues. The CDR3: CASSKMVYTQYF. As DNA, the CDR3 is TGTGCCAGCAGCAAAATGGTGTATACGCAGTATTTT.

This chain links TRBV5-1 with TRBJ2-3; D might be TRBD1 or TRBD2, each matching 5 bases. CDR1 is SGHRS and CDR2 is YFSETQ in the germline V gene. V was cut by 0 bases and J by 2 bases, with 7 bases left in between. This CDR3 has 14 residues. The CDR3 sequence: CASSLGGFTDTQYF. The DNA for the CDR3 is TGCGCCAGCAGCTTGGGGGGGTTCACAGATACGCAGTATTTT.